This entry lists 30 T cell receptor beta chains sequenced from one sample in a study of early T cells in non-severe SARS-CoV-2 infection. TCRdb re-derived calls from the 5' RACE reads in MiXCR, one entry per CDR3 protein. The sample includes about 60,000 distinct CDR3 sequences, over 9.5% of them seen just once. Sequenced material: whole blood. These TCRs come from an adult who was a healthcare worker with PCR-confirmed SARS-CoV-2 infection or an uninfected control (not recorded which).

The chain carries TRBV29-1 and TRBJ2-7; D is possibly TRBD1 (5 bases). V was pared by 2 bases and J by 3 bases, with 8 bases between. This CDR3 region has 12 residues. Germline assignment: CDR1 SQVTM and CDR2 ANQGSEA. CDR3 sequence: CSVEFQGYEQYF. CDR3 DNA sequence: TGCAGCGTTGAATTCCAGGGCTACGAGCAGTACTTC.

The table lists this clonotype with a few counts. This chain connects TRBV20-1 to TRBJ1-1; no clear D gene. With 5 bases removed from V and 1 base from J, the gap between germline ends came to 8 bases. The CDR3 is made up of 12 amino acids. CDR1 is DFQATT and CDR2 is SNEGSKA in the germline V gene (reference sequence). CDR3 region: CSADTGNTEAFF. The DNA of the CDR3 is TGCAGTGCTGATACTGGGAACACTGAAGCTTTCTTT.

The chain couples TRBV6-5 to TRBJ1-6, with unresolved D. Germline CDR1 reads MNHEY; CDR2 reads SVGAGI. The CDR3 extends over 13 amino acids. Trimming pared 6 bases from V and 10 bases from J, leaving 13 bases between. For the CDR3, the DNA is TGTGCCAGCAGAAGGGAGGGAAGCTCACCCCTCCACTTT. Translated, it gives CASRREGSSPLHF.

The chain combines TRBV10-1 with TRBJ1-1; perhaps TRBD1 as D (5 bases). V lost 5 bases, J lost 4 bases, and 17 bases lay in between. CDR3 length: 15 amino acids. Germline V gene data show CDR1 as WNHNN and CDR2 as SYGVQD (reference sequence). CDR3 bases: TGCGCCAGCAGTACCGGGACCCGTCGAACCACTGAAGCTTTCTTT. Translation gives CASSTGTRRTTEAFF.

In its sample, this clonotype was seen a few times. V is TRBV7-9 and J is TRBJ2-3; 11 positions match TRBD2. Germline trimming cut 5 bases from V and 0 bases from J; bases unmatched to any gene: 4. The CDR3 is 16 amino acids. Germline loops: CDR1 SEHNR, CDR2 FQNEAQ (reference sequence). CDR3 amino acids: CASSNLAGGSTDTQYF. The CDR3, as DNA: TGTGCCAGCAGCAACTTAGCGGGAGGGAGCACAGATACGCAGTATTTT.

The chain joins TRBV9 to TRBJ1-2; 9 bases line up with TRBD1. The junction had 5 bases not matched to a gene; V was cut back by 1 base and J by 4 bases. CDR3 length equals 15 residues. Germline CDR1 SGDLS, CDR2 YYNGEE. The CDR3: CASSVQGQGSYGYTF. Written as DNA, the CDR3 is TGTGCCAGCAGCGTACAAGGACAGGGGAGCTATGGCTACACCTTC.

This clonotype was detected a few times. This chain links TRBV12-3 or TRBV12-4 with TRBJ2-5; D might be TRBD1 or TRBD2, each matching 5 bases. This CDR3 is 15 amino acids long. V dropped 3 bases and J dropped 2 bases, with 13 bases sitting between them. CDR3 sequence (DNA): TGTGCCAGCAGTTTGAGGGGTCCGGGACAAGAGACCCAGTACTTC. Translating it yields CASSLRGPGQETQYF.

There are a few counts of this clonotype. J is TRBJ2-3 and V is TRBV25-1, with 7 positions matching TRBD2. The CDR3 spans 16 residues. Losses at the gene ends were 4 bases for V and 4 bases for J; bases not matched to a gene: 11. Germline lookup yields CDR1 MGHDK and CDR2 SYGVNS. The DNA of the CDR3 is TGTGCCAGCAGTGCCCCGACTAGCTTCCACCCAGATACGCAGTATTTT. Residues: CASSAPTSFHPDTQYF.

The rearrangement links TRBV12-2 to TRBJ2-2; the DNA was not compared with TRBD1, the D call given in the table. TRBV12-2 is listed as a pseudogene. The CDR3 has 16 amino acids. The chain's CDR3 is CASRLAGTENTGELFF. As DNA, the CDR3 is TGTGCAAGTCGCTTAGCCGGGACAGAGAACACCGGGGAGCTGTTTTTT.

The table lists this clonotype with many counts. This chain uses TRBV20-1 with TRBJ1-1, with D maybe TRBD1 (5 bases). In germline, CDR1 is DFQATT, CDR2 SNEGSKA (reference sequence). The CDR3 runs 15 residues. V was trimmed by 3 bases and J by 4 bases, leaving 18 bases between them. CDR3 DNA: TGCAGTGCTAGGGCCAGGGCCCAACTAAGCACTGAAGCTTTCTTT. Amino acids: CSARARAQLSTEAFF.

This clonotype was observed many times. The chain links TRBV30 to TRBJ1-1; D is unresolved. Germline assignment: CDR1 GTSNPN and CDR2 SVGIG (reference sequence). The CDR3 spans 12 residues. The V end was cut by 3 bases, the J end by 4 bases, with 9 bases between. CDR3 sequence: CAWRQTATEAFF. The CDR3 DNA reads as TGTGCCTGGAGACAGACGGCCACTGAAGCTTTCTTT.

The table lists this clonotype with many counts. The chain uses TRBV7-9 and TRBJ2-1; D not resolved. Germline loops: CDR1 SEHNR, CDR2 FQNEAQ (reference sequence). V gave up 3 bases and J gave up 3 bases, with 0 bases separating them. The CDR3 consists of 11 residues. The CDR3 DNA reads as TGTGCCAGCAGCTTCTACAATGAGCAGTTCTTC. Protein sequence: CASSFYNEQFF.

This clonotype was counted ten times or more. The J gene is TRBJ2-7, the V gene TRBV7-9; TRBD1 might be the D (6 bases). The V and J ends lost 5 bases and 1 base respectively, with 9 bases between them. Germline V gene sequence: CDR1 SEHNR, CDR2 FQNEAQ (reference sequence). The CDR3 totals 13 residues. The CDR3 bases are TGTGCCAGCAGCGTAGACAGGTCCTACGAGCAGTACTTC. It translates to CASSVDRSYEQYF. The full variable domain, completed using reference TRBV7-9 and TRBJ2-7, is DTGVSQNPRHKITKRGQNVTFRCDPISEHNRLYWYRQTLGQGPEFLTYFQNEAQLEKSRLLSDRFSAERPKGSFSTLEIQRTEQGDSAMYLCASSVDRSYEQYFGPGTRLTVT.

This clonotype was recorded many times. The rearrangement uses TRBV20-1 and TRBJ2-7; D is uncertain. CDR1 and CDR2 (germline): DFQATT, SNEGSKA (reference sequence). The germline V and J ends were trimmed by 3 bases and 2 bases, with 11 bases remaining between them. This CDR3 is built from 13 residues. The CDR3 loop is CSASTGKAYEQYF. The CDR3 region has the DNA TGCAGTGCTAGTACTGGGAAGGCCTACGAGCAGTACTTC.

The J gene is TRBJ2-3, the V gene TRBV9; TRBD2 matches at 7 bases. Germline assignment: CDR1 SGDLS and CDR2 YYNGEE. The CDR3 covers 14 residues. The V segment lost 5 bases and the J segment 5 bases; nucleotides outside the gene matches: 8. The CDR3 sequence: CASSLAERGDTQYF. The CDR3 DNA is TGTGCCAGCAGTCTAGCGGAGAGGGGAGATACGCAGTATTTT.

This clonotype has a handful of counts. J is TRBJ1-4 and V is TRBV15, with D perhaps TRBD1 (5 bases). The CDR3 has 14 amino acids. Germline V lookup: CDR1 LNHNV, CDR2 YYDKDF (reference sequence). V dropped 1 base and J dropped 16 bases, with 19 bases sitting between them. The CDR3 nucleotides read TGTGCCACCAGCAGAGCGGGCGTCCCGGCCGGACAGTTTTTT. Translating gives CATSRAGVPAGQFF.

This clonotype was seen a few times. This chain links TRBV5-4 with TRBJ2-1; 11 nucleotides line up with TRBD1. Germline V gene data show CDR1 as SGHNT and CDR2 as YYREEE (reference sequence). The CDR3 is 19 residues long. The V and J ends lost 0 bases and 3 bases, in that order; junction bases with no gene match: 11. The CDR3: CASSLAMGQGDSLYNEQFF. CDR3 nucleotides: TGTGCCAGCAGCTTGGCCATGGGACAGGGGGATTCCCTCTACAATGAGCAGTTCTTC.

The table lists this clonotype with a few counts. V and J are TRBV7-2 and TRBJ2-3; D call uncertain. The CDR3 runs 14 residues. The V gene's germline CDR1 is SGHTA and CDR2 FQGNSA. V lost 2 bases and J lost 2, with 8 bases in between. The CDR3 coding sequence is TGTGCCAGCAGCTTAATGCGGACCACAGATACGCAGTATTTT. As protein: CASSLMRTTDTQYF.

In its sample, this clonotype was seen many times. The rearrangement joins TRBV12-3 or TRBV12-4 to TRBJ1-6; TRBD1 agrees at 7 bases. The CDR3 contains 15 residues. V trimming: 5 bases; J trimming: 7 bases; junction bases outside the gene matches: 8. CDR3 sequence: CASSIAGTANSPLHF. In nucleotides, the CDR3 is TGTGCCAGCAGTATCGCCGGGACAGCGAATTCACCCCTCCACTTT.

This chain uses TRBV2 with TRBJ1-1; D remains ambiguous. Germline CDR1 and CDR2: SNHLY and FYNNEI. V was shortened by 4 bases and J by 7 bases, with 13 bases between the two germline ends. The CDR3 runs 13 residues. CDR3 residues: CASSVGKKNEAFF. The CDR3 DNA is TGTGCCAGCAGTGTCGGCAAAAAAAATGAAGCTTTCTTT.

V gene TRBV20-1 combines with J gene TRBJ1-3; D remains unclear. The length of the CDR3 is 11 residues. Germline CDR1 is DFQATT and CDR2 is SNEGSKA (reference sequence). The ends were cut back, 5 bases at V and 0 bases at J, with 2 bases in the middle. This chain's CDR3 is CSARSGNTIYF. DNA for the CDR3: TGCAGTGCTCGCTCTGGAAACACCATATATTTT.

The chain couples TRBV29-1 to TRBJ1-1; maybe TRBD1 (5 bases). Germline lookup yields CDR1 SQVTM and CDR2 ANQGSEA. CDR3 length: 13 residues. The V end lost 7 bases, the J end lost 4 bases, and 16 bases lay between the germline ends. CDR3 in DNA: TGCAGCGCTGGGACGGGGTACGTCACTGAAGCTTTCTTT. Protein product: CSAGTGYVTEAFF.

A few counts support this clonotype. The DNA of the CDR3 is TGTGCCAGCAGGCGAGGGACAGAGACCCAGTACTTC. Translation: CASRRGTETQYF. The chain is built from TRBV6-5 and TRBJ2-5; D tentatively fits TRBD1 or TRBD2 (5 bases each). The CDR3 loop spans 12 amino acids. Looked up from germline, CDR1 is MNHEY and CDR2 is SVGAGI. Trimming cost V 6 bases and J 4 bases, with 9 bases left between them.

The chain joins TRBV6-5 to TRBJ2-2; D might be TRBD2 (7 bases). The germline gives CDR1 MNHEY, CDR2 SVGAGI. This CDR3 region has 12 residues. V lost 8 bases and J 6 bases, leaving 10 bases between the germline ends. The CDR3 DNA reads TGTGCCAGCGGGGGGGCCGCCGGGGAGCTGTTTTTT. Translating it yields CASGGAAGELFF.

This chain links TRBV11-2 with TRBJ1-1; 11 bases align to TRBD1. Germline assignment: CDR1 SGHAT and CDR2 FQNNGV. V was pared by 3 bases and J by 5 bases, with 8 bases of the junction left unmatched. The CDR3 totals 16 residues. In DNA, the CDR3 is TGTGCCAGCAGCTTTGGACAGGGGGCGCTTAGGACTGAAGCTTTCTTT. It codes for CASSFGQGALRTEAFF.

This clonotype was counted at least ten times. V gene TRBV12-3 or TRBV12-4 combines with J gene TRBJ2-7, with a possible D match to TRBD1 (6 bases). The CDR3 loop spans 12 amino acids. Trimming took off 7 bases at V and 5 bases at J, with 12 bases between the two ends. Written as DNA, the CDR3 is TGTGCCAGCACAACAGGGTCCCACGAGCAGTACTTC. Translation: CASTTGSHEQYF.

This clonotype was found a few times. The chain is built from TRBV7-2 and TRBJ2-7; 9 nucleotides match TRBD1. V shed 4 bases, J shed 3 bases, and the junction held 4 bases outside the gene matches. CDR3 length: 14 residues. Germline loops: CDR1 SGHTA, CDR2 FQGNSA. CDR3 DNA sequence: TGTGCCAGCAGCTCCCGACAGGGGGGCTACGAGCAGTACTTC. It translates to CASSSRQGGYEQYF.

V and J are TRBV24-1 and TRBJ2-2; 7 bases are shared with TRBD1. Trimming removed 5 bases from V and 4 bases from J; junction bases left unmatched: 6. CDR1 is KGHDR and CDR2 is SFDVKD in the germline V gene. This CDR3 comprises 15 residues. In nucleotides, the CDR3 is TGTGCCACCAGTGGAAGGGGGCTCGGCACCGGGGAGCTGTTTTTT. Its translation is CATSGRGLGTGELFF.

The chain carries TRBV5-1 and TRBJ2-1; D unresolved. The CDR3 runs 13 residues. The germline gives CDR1 SGHRS, CDR2 YFSETQ. Trimming pared 0 bases from V and 3 bases from J, leaving 4 bases between. The CDR3 sequence: CASSLDYYNEQFF. CDR3 sequence (DNA): TGCGCCAGCAGCTTGGACTACTACAATGAGCAGTTCTTC.

This clonotype was detected only a few times. CDR3 protein: CASSIYNEQFF. The CDR3 coding sequence is TGTGCCAGTAGCATTTACAATGAGCAGTTCTTC. The chain has TRBV19 and TRBJ2-1; D gene uncertain. V lost 6 bases to trimming and J lost 4 bases, with 4 bases between them. The CDR3 totals 11 residues. Looked up from germline, CDR1 is LNHDA and CDR2 is SQIVND (reference sequence).